This T cell receptor beta chain was documented in a study of TET2 disruption in CD19-targeted CAR T cells. The CDR3 consists of 13 residues. CDR1 and CDR2 (germline): LNHDA, SQIVND (reference sequence). Deletions cut 4 bases from V and 8 bases from J, with 11 bases between. Treatment described: autologous CTL019 cells: CD19 CAR with 4-1BB and CD3 zeta domains. The CD19 CAR included TCR zeta plus 4-1BB costimulatory signaling. The starting T cells for CTL019 came from a peripheral blood leukapheresis. About this clone: Its antigen is still unknown. The read falls 3 residues short of the CDR3 end, and the missing part is taken from the germline J gene.

TCRdb's copy holds only in-frame clones and misses some; the assay was immunoSEQ multiplex PCR. The sample holds about 25,000 clones. V gene TRBV19 combines with J gene TRBJ1-4; D uncertain. The sample was CD8- CAR+ T cells sorted from cultured blood T cells, taken for CD19 CAR T cell therapy. Subset: CD8-negative CAR-positive T cells from the infusion product. This receptor was identified in a man aged 70-80 years with chronic lymphocytic leukemia. CDR3 region: CASSNGSGEKLFF. CDR3 DNA, as far as it was read: TGTGCCAGTAGTAACGGGTCCGGAGAAAAA. The entire variable domain, with the rest obtained from reference TRBV19 and TRBJ1-4, is as follows: DGGITQSPKYLFRKEGQNVTLSCEQNLNHDAMYWYRQDPGQGLRLIYYSQIVNDFQKGDIAEGYSVSREKKESFPLTVTSAQKNPTAFYLCASSNGSGEKLFFGSGTQLSVL.